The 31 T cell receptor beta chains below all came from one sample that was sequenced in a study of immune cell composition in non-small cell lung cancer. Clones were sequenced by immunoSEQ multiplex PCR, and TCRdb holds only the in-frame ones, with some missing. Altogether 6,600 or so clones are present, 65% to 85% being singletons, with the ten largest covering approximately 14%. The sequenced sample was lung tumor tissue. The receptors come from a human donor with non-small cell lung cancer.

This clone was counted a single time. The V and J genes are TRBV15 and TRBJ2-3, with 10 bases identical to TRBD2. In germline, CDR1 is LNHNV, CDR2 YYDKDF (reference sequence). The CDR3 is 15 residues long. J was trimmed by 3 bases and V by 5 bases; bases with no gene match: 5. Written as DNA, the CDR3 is TGTGCCACCAGCGGGACTAGCGTCCTTACAGATACGCAGTATTTT. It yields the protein CATSGTSVLTDTQYF.

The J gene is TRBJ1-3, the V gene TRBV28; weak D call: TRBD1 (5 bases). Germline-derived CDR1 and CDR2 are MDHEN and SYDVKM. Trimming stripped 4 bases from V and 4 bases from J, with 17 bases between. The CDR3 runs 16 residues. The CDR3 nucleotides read TGTGCCAGCAGTTATCGGCGCGGGGCGTGGGGAAACACCATATATTTT. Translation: CASSYRRGAWGNTIYF.

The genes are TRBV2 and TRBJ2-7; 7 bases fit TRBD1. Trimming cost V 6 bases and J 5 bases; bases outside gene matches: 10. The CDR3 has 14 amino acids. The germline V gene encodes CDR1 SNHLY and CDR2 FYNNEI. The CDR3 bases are TGTGCCAGCAGACAAATGGACAGGTCCAACGAGCAGTACTTC. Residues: CASRQMDRSNEQYF.

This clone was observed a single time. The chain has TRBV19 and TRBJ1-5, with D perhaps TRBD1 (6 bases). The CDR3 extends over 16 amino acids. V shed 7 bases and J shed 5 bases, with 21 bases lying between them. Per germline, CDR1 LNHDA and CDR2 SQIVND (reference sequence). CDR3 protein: CASKPDAGGGHQPQHF. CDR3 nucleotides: TGTGCCAGTAAACCGGACGCCGGGGGGGGCCATCAGCCCCAGCATTTT.

The CDR3 region has the DNA TGTGCCAGCAGCCAAGGCATCGCGGGACTAGCGGGGTACAATGAGCAGTTCTTC. This encodes CASSQGIAGLAGYNEQFF. This rearrangement joins TRBV4-2 to TRBJ2-1, with TRBD2 matching 13 bases. V was pared by 1 base and J by 4 bases, with 7 bases of the junction left unmatched. Germline-derived CDR1 and CDR2 are LGHNA and YNFKEQ. The CDR3 contains 18 residues.

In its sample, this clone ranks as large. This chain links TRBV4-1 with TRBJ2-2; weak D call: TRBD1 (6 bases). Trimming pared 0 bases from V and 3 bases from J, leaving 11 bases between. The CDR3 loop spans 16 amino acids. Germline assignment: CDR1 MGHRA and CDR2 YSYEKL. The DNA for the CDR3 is TGCGCCAGCAGCCAAGATCAAGGGGGACACACCGGGGAGCTGTTTTTT. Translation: CASSQDQGGHTGELFF.

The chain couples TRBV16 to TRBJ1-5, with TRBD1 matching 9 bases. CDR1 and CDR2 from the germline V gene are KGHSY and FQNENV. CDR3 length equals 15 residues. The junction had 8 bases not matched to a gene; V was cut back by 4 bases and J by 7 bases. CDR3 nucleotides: TGTGCCAGCAGCCCCCGGGACAGGGTTATCCAGCCCCAGCATTTT. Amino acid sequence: CASSPRDRVIQPQHF.

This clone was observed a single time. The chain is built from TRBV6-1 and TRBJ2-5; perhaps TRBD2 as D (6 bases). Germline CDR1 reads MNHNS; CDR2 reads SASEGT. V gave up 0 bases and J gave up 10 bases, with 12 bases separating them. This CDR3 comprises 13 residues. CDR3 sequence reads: CASSEALRRDQYF. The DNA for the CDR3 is TGTGCCAGCAGTGAAGCGCTTCGGCGGGACCAGTACTTC.

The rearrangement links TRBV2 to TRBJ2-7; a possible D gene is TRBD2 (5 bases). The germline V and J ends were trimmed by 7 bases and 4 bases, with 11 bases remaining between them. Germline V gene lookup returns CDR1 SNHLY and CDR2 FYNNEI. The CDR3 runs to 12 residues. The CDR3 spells CASTRGAYEQYF. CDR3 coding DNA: TGTGCCAGCACCCGGGGTGCGTACGAGCAGTACTTC.

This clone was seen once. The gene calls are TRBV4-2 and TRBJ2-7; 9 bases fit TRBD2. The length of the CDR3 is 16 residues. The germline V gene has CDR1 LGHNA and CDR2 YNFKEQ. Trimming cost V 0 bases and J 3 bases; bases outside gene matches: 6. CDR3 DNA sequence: TGTGCCAGCAGCCAAGATTGGGGTAGCGGGGGCTACGAGCAGTACTTC. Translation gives CASSQDWGSGGYEQYF.

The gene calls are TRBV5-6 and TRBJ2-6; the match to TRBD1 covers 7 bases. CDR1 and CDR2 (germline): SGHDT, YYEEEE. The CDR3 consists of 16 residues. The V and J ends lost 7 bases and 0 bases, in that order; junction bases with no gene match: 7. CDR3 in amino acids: CASLRTGISGANVLTF. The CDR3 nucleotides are TGTGCCAGCCTCCGGACAGGAATCTCTGGGGCCAACGTCCTGACTTTC.

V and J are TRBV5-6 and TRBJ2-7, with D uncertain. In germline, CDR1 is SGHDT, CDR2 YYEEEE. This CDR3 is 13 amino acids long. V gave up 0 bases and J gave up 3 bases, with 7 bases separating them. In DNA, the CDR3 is TGTGCCAGCAGCTTGGCCCACTTCTACGAGCAGTACTTC. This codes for CASSLAHFYEQYF.

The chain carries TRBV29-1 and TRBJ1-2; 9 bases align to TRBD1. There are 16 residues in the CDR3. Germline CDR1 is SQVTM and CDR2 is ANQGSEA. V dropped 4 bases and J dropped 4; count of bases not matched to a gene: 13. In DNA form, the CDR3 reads TGCAGCGTTGTTTTAAGGGACAGGGCCAAAGTCTATGGCTACACCTTC. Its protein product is CSVVLRDRAKVYGYTF.

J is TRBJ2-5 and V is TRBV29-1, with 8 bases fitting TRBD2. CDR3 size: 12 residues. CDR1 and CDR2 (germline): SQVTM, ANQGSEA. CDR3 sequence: CSGGGSQETQYF. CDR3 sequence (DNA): TGCTCCGGGGGGGGATCCCAGGAGACCCAGTACTTC.

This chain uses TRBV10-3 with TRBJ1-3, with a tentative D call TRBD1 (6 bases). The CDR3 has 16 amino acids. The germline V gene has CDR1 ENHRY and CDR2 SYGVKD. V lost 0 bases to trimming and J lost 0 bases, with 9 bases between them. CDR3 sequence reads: CAISESGASSGNTIYF. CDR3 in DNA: TGTGCCATCAGTGAGTCGGGGGCGTCCTCTGGAAACACCATATATTTT.

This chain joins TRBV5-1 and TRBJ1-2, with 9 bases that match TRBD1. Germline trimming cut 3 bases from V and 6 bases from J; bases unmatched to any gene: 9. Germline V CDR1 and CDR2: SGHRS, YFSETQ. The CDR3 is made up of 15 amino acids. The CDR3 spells CASSWTGTGTDGYTF. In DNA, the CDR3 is TGCGCCAGCAGCTGGACCGGGACAGGGACGGATGGCTACACCTTC.

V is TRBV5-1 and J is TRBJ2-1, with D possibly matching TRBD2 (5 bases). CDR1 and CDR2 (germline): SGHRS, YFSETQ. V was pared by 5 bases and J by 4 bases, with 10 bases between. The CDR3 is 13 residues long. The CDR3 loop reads CASRGSEYNEQFF. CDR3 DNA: TGCGCCAGCAGGGGGAGCGAGTACAATGAGCAGTTCTTC.

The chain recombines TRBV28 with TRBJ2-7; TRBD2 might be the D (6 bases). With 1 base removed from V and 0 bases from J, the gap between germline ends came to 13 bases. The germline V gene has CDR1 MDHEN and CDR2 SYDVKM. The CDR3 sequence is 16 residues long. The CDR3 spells CASSLLSGESSYEQYF. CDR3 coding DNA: TGTGCCAGCAGTTTATTGTCGGGAGAGAGCTCCTACGAGCAGTACTTC.

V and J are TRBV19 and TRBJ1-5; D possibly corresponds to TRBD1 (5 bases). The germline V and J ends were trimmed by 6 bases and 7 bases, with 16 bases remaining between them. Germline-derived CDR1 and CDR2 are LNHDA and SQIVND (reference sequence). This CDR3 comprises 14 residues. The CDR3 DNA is TGTGCCAGTAGCCCCCGGGGGGAGGAACAGCCCCAGCATTTT. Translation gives CASSPRGEEQPQHF.

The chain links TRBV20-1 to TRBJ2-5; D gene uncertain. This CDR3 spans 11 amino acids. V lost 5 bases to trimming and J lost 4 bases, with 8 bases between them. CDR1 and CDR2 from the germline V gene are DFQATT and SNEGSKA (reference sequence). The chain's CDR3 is CSAGRRETQYF. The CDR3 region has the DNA TGCAGTGCTGGCCGTCGAGAGACCCAGTACTTC.

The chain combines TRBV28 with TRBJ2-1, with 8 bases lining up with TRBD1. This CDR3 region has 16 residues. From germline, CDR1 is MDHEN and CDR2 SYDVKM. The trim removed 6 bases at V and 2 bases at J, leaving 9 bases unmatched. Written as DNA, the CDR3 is TGTGCCAGCAGACCCATTTGGGACAGGCCCTACAATGAGCAGTTCTTC. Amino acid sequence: CASRPIWDRPYNEQFF.

CDR3 DNA sequence: TGTGCCAGCAACTATGCTAGCGGGGGGGCAGATACGCAGTATTTT. Translated: CASNYASGGADTQYF. J is TRBJ2-3 and V is TRBV7-2; 12 positions match TRBD2. Germline values: CDR1 SGHTA, CDR2 FQGNSA. The CDR3 length is 15 residues. J gave up 4 bases and V 7 bases, and 6 bases lay outside the gene matches.

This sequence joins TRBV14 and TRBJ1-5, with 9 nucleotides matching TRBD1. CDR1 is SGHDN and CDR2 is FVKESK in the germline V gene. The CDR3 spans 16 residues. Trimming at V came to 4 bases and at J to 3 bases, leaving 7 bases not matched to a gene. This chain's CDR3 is CASSRWTGAANQPQHF. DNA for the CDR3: TGTGCCAGCAGCCGCTGGACAGGGGCGGCCAATCAGCCCCAGCATTTT.

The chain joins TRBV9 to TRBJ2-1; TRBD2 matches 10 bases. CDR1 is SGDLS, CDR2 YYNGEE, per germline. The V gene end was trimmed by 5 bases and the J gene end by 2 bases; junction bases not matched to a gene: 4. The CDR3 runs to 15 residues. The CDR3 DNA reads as TGTGCCAGCAGTCGAACTAGCGGGACCTACAATGAGCAGTTCTTC. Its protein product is CASSRTSGTYNEQFF.

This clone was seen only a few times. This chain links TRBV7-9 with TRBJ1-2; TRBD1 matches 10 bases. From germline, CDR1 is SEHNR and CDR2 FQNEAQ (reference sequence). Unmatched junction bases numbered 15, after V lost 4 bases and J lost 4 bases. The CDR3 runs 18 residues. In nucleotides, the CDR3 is TGTGCCAGCAGCTCATCCCGGGACAGGGGTATAGAGAGCTATGGCTACACCTTC. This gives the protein CASSSSRDRGIESYGYTF.

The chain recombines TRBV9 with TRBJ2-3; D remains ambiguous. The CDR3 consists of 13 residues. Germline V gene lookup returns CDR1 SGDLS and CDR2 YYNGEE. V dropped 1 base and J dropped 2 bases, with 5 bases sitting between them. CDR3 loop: CASSVLSTDTQYF. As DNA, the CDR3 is TGTGCCAGCAGCGTACTCTCCACAGATACGCAGTATTTT.

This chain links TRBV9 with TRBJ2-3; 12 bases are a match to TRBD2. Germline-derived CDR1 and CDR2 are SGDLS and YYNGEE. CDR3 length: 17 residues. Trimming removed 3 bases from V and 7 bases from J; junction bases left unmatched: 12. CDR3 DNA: TGTGCCAGCAGCGAAAGACTTTGGACTAGCGGGGATAATACGCAGTATTTT. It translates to CASSERLWTSGDNTQYF.

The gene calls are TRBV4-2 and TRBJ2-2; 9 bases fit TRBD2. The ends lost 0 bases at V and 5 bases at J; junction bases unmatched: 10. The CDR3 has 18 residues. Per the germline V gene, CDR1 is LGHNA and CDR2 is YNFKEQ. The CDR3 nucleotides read TGTGCCAGCAGCCAAGATTCTGGGCCTAGCGGGAAAACCGGGGAGCTGTTTTTT. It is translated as CASSQDSGPSGKTGELFF.

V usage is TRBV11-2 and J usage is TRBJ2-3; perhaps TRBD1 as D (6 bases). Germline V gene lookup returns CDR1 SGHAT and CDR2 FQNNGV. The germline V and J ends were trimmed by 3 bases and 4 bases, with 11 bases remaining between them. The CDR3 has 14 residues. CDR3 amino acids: CASSLIQGADTQYF. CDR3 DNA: TGTGCCAGCAGCTTGATACAGGGAGCAGATACGCAGTATTTT.

Here the CDR3 reads CASVQDYEQYF. The CDR3 bases are TGTGCCTCGGTACAGGACTACGAGCAGTACTTC. The genes are TRBV2 and TRBJ2-7; weak D call: TRBD1 (5 bases). CDR3 length equals 11 residues. Trimming took off 11 bases at V and 3 bases at J, with 11 bases between the two ends. Germline V gene lookup returns CDR1 SNHLY and CDR2 FYNNEI. The full variable domain, in which reference TRBV2 and TRBJ2-7 provide the parts outside the CDR3, is EPEVTQTPSHQVTQMGQEVILRCVPISNHLYFYWYRQILGQKVEFLVSFYNNEISEKSEIFDDQFSVERPDGSNFTLKIRSTKLEDSAMYFCASVQDYEQYFGPGTRLTVT.

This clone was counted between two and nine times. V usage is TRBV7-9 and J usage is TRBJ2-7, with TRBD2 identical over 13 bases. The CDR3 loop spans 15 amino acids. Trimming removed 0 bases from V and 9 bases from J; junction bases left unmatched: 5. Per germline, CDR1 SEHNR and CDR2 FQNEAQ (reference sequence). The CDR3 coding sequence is TGTGCCAGCAGCTTAGCGCGGACTAGCGGGAGAGTGCAGTACTTC. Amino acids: CASSLARTSGRVQYF.